This T cell receptor beta chain originates from a study of T cells in Graves' hyperthyroidism and ophthalmopathy. Ophthalmopathy patients all had a Clinical Activity Score of at least 3, a NOSPECS grade of at least 4 and disease under 3 months old. Points from the study as a whole: Expanded thyroid clonotypes (above 0.001) were mostly also found in blood.

Comment on this clonotype: Its matching antigen is unknown.

There were TCR beta CDR3 regions amplified from RNA transcripts. First-round RT-PCR of the TCR CDR3 relied on the HTBI primer set. TCRdb reprocessed the multiplex PCR reads via MiXCR and lists one record per CDR3 protein. The sample shows about 400,000 distinct CDR3 sequences, under 15% of them seen only once. The sequence was collected from a man aged 18 to 30 with Graves' ophthalmopathy. Source material: blood.

In DNA, the CDR3 is TGTGCCGTAAAGAGAGAGGACAATGAGCAGTTCTTC. Translated: CAVKREDNEQFF. V and J are TRBV7-9 and TRBJ2-1, with D uncertain. The germline V gene encodes CDR1 SEHNR and CDR2 FQNEAQ (reference sequence). The CDR3 covers 12 residues. V was cut by 11 bases and J by 5 bases, with 13 bases left in between.